This T cell receptor (beta chain) was recovered during a study of blood T cell repertoires in COVID-19. Study context: The origin of the acute and convalescent COVID-19 samples was the United States, Italy and Spain. The cDNA or gDNA used as material had been derived from T cells, B-cell-depleted T cells, or PBMCs.

Assay used: immunoSEQ multiplex PCR; TCRdb lists only in-frame clones, some missing. The table lists around 340,000 clones, approximately 86% of them singletons. The CDR3 is made up of 16 amino acids. The germline V gene has CDR1 SGDLS and CDR2 YYNGEE. Trimming removed 4 bases at V and 4 bases at J, with 19 bases between. Followed longitudinally, the Seattle patients had been enrolled during active infection. The gene calls are TRBV9 and TRBJ2-3, with D possibly being TRBD2 (6 bases). The material sequenced was peripheral blood. The sequence came from a woman in her fifties or sixties with COVID-19, enrolled during active disease. The chain's CDR3 is CASSRGGPKGADTQYF. CDR3 nucleotide sequence: TGTGCCAGCAGCCGCGGAGGGCCCAAAGGGGCAGATACGCAGTATTTT.